This T cell receptor beta chain was captured by sequencing in a study of CD8+ T cells in alopecia areata. Germline values: CDR1 LNHNV, CDR2 YYDKDF (reference sequence). Deletions cut 0 bases from V and 5 bases from J, with 23 bases between. This CDR3 is built from 19 residues. Regarding the study as a whole: Under tofacitinib, numerous expanded lesional clonotypes remained detectable in scalp and blood. Mice showed clearer TCR sharing than patients did, a gap that was possibly HLA-related. Scalp data also include sequences from resident alphabeta T cells of normal skin. Within the top 100, expanded CD8+ clones significantly decreased with tofacitinib, as did scalp clonality.

In each case, RNA was isolated and then reverse transcribed into cDNA as the sequencing template. Here immunoSEQ multiplex PCR was the method, and the copy in TCRdb shows in-frame clones only, minus some. The table lists some 190,000 clones, around 49% of them singletons. Comment on this clone: The antigen is not known.

Treatment of the sample: oral pan-JAK inhibitor, 5-10 mg twice daily. The TCR sequence derives from a human donor with alopecia areata. The source material was CD8+ T cells sorted from blood, sampled around week 52, from a patient treated with tofacitinib. V is TRBV15 and J is TRBJ1-5; the D gene is possibly TRBD1 (5 bases). The CDR3 sequence: CATSRDLLREGERHQPQHF. DNA of the CDR3: TGTGCCACCAGCAGAGACCTCCTGCGTGAAGGGGAAAGGCATCAGCCCCAGCATTTT.